The clone carrying this T cell receptor (beta chain) was recorded many times. iRepertoire HTBI primers and Arm-PCR of CDR3 regions built TCR beta libraries. TCRdb re-called the multiplex PCR reads through MiXCR, storing one row per CDR3 protein. The sample has 400,000 to 450,000 distinct CDR3 sequences; approximately 16% are singletons. Time point here: newly diagnosed GD, antithyroid drugs for less than 3 months. TCR sequences were obtained from RNA taken from PBMCs. The record originates from a study of regulatory T cells in long-lasting Graves disease. Germline V CDR1 and CDR2: MDHEN, SYDVKM. This CDR3 is built from 12 residues. Trimming stripped 6 bases from V and 6 bases from J, with 8 bases between. The data also belong to a second study, concerning T cells in Graves' hyperthyroidism and ophthalmopathy.

V usage is TRBV28 and J usage is TRBJ2-2; D not certain. The sequences come from peripheral blood mononuclear cells (PBMCs), collected at new diagnosis, from a patient treated with antithyroid drugs. This receptor was obtained from a woman between 25 and 40 years old with Graves disease. Here the CDR3 reads CASRHTAGELFF. The CDR3 DNA reads as TGTGCCAGCAGACATACAGCCGGGGAGCTGTTTTTT.